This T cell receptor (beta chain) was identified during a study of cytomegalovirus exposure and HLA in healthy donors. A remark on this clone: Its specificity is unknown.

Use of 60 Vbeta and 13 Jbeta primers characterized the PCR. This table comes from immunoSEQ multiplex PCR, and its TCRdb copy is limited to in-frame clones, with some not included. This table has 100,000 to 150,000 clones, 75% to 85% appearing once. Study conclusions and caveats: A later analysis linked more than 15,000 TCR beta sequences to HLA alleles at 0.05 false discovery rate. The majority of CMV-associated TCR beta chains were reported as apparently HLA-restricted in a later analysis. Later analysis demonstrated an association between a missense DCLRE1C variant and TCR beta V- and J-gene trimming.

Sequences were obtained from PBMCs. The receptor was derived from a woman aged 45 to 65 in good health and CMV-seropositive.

This CDR3 is CASSEGAGNQPQHF. CDR3 DNA: TGTGCCAGCAGTGAAGGGGCAGGCAATCAGCCCCAGCATTTT. The chain carries TRBV2 and TRBJ1-5; no clear D. V was shortened by 1 base and J by 2 bases, with 6 bases between the two germline ends. Germline V gene data show CDR1 as SNHLY and CDR2 as FYNNEI. This CDR3 contains 14 residues.